Sequencing of this TCR beta chain was carried out in a study of T cell repertoires in cytomegalovirus infection. Study background: Public signatures in TCR beta pointed to CMV infection and matching HLA type.

In TCRdb, the reads were re-called with MiXCR into one record per CDR3 protein. The sample holds about half a million distinct CDR3 sequences, 30% to 40% seen once. This CDR3 contains 14 residues. Trimming took 6 bases from V and 2 from J; bases not matched to a gene: 9. Per germline, CDR1 DFQATT and CDR2 SNEGSKA (reference sequence). Study-level results: HLA-C-restricted, CMV-specific TCR beta clonotypes were dominant ex vivo.

For this clonotype: Its antigen is as yet unknown.

The rearrangement joins TRBV20-1 to TRBJ2-7, with TRBD1 identical over 8 bases. This TCR came from a human donor in good health (CMV status not recorded). Some clones in this sample may be carry-over from other donors' samples. The sample here was cultured PBMCs, taken from culture after CMV antigen stimulation. The CDR3 reads CSATGTGSPYEQYF. The CDR3 DNA sequence: TGCAGTGCCACCGGGACAGGATCCCCCTACGAGCAGTACTTC.